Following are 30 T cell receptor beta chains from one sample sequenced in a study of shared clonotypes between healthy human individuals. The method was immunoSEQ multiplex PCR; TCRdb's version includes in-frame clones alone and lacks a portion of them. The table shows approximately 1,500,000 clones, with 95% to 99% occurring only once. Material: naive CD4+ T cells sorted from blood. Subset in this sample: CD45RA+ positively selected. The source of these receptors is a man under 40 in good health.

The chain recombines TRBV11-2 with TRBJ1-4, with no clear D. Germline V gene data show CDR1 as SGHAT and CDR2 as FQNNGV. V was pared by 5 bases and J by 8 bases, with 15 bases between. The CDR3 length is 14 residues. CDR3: CASSPGVGREKLFF. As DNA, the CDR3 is TGTGCCAGCAGCCCAGGAGTTGGAAGGGAAAAACTGTTTTTT. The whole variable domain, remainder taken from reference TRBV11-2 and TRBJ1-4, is EAGVAQSPRYKIIEKRQSVAFWCNPISGHATLYWYQQILGQGPKLLIQFQNNGVVDDSQLPKDRFSAERLKGVDSTLKIQPAKLEDSAVYLCASSPGVGREKLFFGSGTQLSVL.

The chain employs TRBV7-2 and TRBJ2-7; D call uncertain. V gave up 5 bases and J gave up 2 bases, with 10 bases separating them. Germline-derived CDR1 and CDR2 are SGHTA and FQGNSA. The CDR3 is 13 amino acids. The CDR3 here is CASSQVFPYEQYF. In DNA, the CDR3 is TGTGCCAGCAGCCAAGTATTTCCCTACGAGCAGTACTTC.

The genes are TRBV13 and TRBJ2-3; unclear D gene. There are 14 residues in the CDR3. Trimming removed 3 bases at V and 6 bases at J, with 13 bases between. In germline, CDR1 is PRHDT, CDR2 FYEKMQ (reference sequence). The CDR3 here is CASSLAPGLDTQYF. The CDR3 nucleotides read TGTGCCAGCAGCTTGGCCCCTGGTCTGGATACGCAGTATTTT. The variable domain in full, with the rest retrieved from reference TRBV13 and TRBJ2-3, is AAGVIQSPRHLIKEKRETATLKCYPIPRHDTVYWYQQGPGQDPQFLISFYEKMQSDKGSIPDRFSAQQFSDYHSELNMSSLELGDSALYFCASSLAPGLDTQYFGPGTRLTVL.

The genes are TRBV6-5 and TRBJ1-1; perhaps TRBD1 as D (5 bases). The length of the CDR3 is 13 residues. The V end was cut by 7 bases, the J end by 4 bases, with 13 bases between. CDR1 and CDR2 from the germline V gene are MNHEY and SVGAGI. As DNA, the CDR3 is TGTGCCAGCACCCGGCAGGGTAGCACTGAAGCTTTCTTT. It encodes CASTRQGSTEAFF.

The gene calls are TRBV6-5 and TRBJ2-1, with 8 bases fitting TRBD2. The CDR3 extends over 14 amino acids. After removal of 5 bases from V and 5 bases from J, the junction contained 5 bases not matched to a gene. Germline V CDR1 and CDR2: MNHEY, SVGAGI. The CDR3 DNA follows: TGTGCCAGCAGTCCCCGACTAGCGCACAATGAGCAGTTCTTC. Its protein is CASSPRLAHNEQFF.

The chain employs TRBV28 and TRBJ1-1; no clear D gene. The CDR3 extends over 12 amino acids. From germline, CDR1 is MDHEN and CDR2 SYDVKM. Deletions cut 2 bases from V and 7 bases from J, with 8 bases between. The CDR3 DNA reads TGTGCCAGCAGTTTAAACGCCCTTGAAGCTTTCTTT. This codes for CASSLNALEAFF.

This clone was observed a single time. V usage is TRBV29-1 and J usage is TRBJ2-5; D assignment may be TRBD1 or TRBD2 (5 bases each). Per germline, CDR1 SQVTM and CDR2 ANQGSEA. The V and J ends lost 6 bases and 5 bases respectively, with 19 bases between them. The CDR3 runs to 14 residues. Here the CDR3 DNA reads TGCAGCGTGCCAAGGGACCCCGGTAGGGAGACCCAGTACTTC. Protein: CSVPRDPGRETQYF.

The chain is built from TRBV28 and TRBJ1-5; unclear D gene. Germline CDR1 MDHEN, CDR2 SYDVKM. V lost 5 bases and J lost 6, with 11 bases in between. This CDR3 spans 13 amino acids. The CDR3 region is CASSTTSPQPQHF. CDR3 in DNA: TGTGCCAGCAGTACCACAAGTCCTCAGCCCCAGCATTTT. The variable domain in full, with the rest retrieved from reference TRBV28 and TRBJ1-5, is DVKVTQSSRYLVKRTGEKVFLECVQDMDHENMFWYRQDPGLGLRLIYFSYDVKMKEKGDIPEGYSVSREKKERFSLILESASTNQTSMYLCASSTTSPQPQHFGDGTRLSIL.

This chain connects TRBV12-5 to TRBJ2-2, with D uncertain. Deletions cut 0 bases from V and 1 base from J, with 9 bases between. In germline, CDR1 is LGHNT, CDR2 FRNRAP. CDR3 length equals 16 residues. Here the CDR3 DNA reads TGTGCTAGTGGTTTGGTAGTGAGTCAGAACACCGGGGAGCTGTTTTTT. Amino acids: CASGLVVSQNTGELFF.

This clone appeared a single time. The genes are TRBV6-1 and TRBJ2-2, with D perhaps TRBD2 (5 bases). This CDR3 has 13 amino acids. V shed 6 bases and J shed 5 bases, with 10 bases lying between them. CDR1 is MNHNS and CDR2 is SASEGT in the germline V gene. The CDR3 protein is CASSVGVTGELFF. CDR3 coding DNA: TGTGCCAGCAGCGTCGGGGTAACCGGGGAGCTGTTTTTT.

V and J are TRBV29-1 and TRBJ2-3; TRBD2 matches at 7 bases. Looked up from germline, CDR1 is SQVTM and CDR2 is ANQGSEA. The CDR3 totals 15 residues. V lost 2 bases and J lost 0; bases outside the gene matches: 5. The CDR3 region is CSVEREGGSTDTQYF. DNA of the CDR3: TGCAGCGTTGAAAGGGAGGGCGGGAGCACAGATACGCAGTATTTT.

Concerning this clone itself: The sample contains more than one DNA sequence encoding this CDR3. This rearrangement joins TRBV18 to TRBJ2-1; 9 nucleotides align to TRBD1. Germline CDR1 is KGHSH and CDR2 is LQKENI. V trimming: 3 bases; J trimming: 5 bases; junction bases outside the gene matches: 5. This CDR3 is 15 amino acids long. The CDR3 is CASSPGQGGNNEQFF. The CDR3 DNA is TGTGCCAGCTCACCGGGACAGGGTGGGAACAATGAGCAGTTCTTC.

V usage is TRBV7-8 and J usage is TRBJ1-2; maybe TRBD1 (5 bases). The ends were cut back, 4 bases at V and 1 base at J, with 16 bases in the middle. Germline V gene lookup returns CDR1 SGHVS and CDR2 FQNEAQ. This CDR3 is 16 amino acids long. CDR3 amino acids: CASSSGGAGINYGYTF. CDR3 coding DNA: TGTGCCAGCAGCTCCGGAGGGGCCGGTATTAACTATGGCTACACCTTC.

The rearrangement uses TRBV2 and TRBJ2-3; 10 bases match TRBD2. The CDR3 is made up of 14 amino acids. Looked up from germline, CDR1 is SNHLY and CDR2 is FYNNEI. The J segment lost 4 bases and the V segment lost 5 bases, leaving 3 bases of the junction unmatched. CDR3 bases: TGTGCCAGCAGTCCTAGCGGGAGTCCAGATACGCAGTATTTT. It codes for CASSPSGSPDTQYF.

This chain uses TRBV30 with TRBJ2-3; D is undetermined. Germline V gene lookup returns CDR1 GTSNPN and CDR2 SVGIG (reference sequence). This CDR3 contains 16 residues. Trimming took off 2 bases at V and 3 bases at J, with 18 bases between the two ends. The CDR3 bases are TGTGCCTGGAGTCCTTGGAAGGTTAGAAGAACAGATACGCAGTATTTT. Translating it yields CAWSPWKVRRTDTQYF.

CDR3 in DNA: TGTGCCAGCAGGGCGACAGGGGGGGTGGGAGGCTACACCTTC. It codes for CASRATGGVGGYTF. The J gene is TRBJ1-2, the V gene TRBV27, with 9 nucleotides matching TRBD1. Trimming removed 6 bases from V and 8 bases from J; junction bases left unmatched: 10. The CDR3 totals 14 residues. The germline V gene has CDR1 MNHEY and CDR2 SMNVEV (reference sequence).

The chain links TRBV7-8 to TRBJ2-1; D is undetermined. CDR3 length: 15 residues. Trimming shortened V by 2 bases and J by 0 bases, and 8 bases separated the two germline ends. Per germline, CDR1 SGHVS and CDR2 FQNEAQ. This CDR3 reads CASSLKSVSYNEQFF. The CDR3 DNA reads TGTGCCAGCAGCTTAAAAAGCGTCTCCTACAATGAGCAGTTCTTC.

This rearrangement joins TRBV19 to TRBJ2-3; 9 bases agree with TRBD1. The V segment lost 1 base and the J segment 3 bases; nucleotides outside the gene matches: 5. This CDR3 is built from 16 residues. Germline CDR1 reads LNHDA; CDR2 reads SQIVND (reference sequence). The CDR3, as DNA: TGTGCCAGTAGTATAGGCGGGACAGGGAGAACAGATACGCAGTATTTT. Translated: CASSIGGTGRTDTQYF.

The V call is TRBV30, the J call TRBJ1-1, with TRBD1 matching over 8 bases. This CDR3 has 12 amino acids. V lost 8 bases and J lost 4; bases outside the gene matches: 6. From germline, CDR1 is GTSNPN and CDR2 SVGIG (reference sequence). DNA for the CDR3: TGTGCCCAGAGGACAGGGTTCACTGAAGCTTTCTTT. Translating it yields CAQRTGFTEAFF.

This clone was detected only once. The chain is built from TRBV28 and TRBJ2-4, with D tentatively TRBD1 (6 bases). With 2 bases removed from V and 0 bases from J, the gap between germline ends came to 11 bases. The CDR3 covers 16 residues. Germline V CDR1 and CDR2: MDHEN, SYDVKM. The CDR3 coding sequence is TGTGCCAGCAGTTTAAGGCAGGGGTTAGCCAAAAACATTCAGTACTTC. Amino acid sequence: CASSLRQGLAKNIQYF.

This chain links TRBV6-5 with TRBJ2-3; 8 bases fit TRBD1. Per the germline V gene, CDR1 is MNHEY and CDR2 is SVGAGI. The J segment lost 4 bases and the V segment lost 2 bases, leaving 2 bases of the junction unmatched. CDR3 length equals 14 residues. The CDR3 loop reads CASSYPGGSDTQYF. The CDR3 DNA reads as TGTGCCAGCAGTTACCCAGGGGGCTCAGATACGCAGTATTTT.

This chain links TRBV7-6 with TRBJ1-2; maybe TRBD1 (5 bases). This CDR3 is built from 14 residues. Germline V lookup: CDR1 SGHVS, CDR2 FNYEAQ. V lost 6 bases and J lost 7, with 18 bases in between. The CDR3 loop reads CASRDPRRGGGYTF. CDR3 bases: TGTGCCAGCAGGGATCCGAGGAGGGGCGGTGGCTACACCTTC.

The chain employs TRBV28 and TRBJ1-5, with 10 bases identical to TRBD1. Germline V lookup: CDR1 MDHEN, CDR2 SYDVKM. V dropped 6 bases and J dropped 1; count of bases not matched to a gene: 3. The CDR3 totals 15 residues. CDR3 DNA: TGTGCCAGCAGGCGACAGGGGGCGAGCAATCAGCCCCAGCATTTT. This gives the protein CASRRQGASNQPQHF.

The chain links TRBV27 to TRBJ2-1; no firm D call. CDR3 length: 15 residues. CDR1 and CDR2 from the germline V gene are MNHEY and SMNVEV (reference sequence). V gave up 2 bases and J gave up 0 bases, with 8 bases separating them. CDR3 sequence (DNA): TGTGCCAGCAGTTTAAGACTGGGCTCCTACAATGAGCAGTTCTTC. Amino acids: CASSLRLGSYNEQFF.

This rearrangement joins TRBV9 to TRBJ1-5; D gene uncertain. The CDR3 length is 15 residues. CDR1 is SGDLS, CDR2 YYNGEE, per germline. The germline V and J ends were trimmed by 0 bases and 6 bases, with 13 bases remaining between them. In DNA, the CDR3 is TGTGCCAGCAGCGTAGCGGCAGTGCCGCCTCAGCCCCAGCATTTT. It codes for CASSVAAVPPQPQHF.

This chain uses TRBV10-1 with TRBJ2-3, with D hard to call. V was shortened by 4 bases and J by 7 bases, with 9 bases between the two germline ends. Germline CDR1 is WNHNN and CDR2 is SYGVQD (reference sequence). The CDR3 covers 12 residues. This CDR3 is CASSAGRYTQYF. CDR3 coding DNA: TGCGCCAGCAGTGCAGGCCGATATACGCAGTATTTT.

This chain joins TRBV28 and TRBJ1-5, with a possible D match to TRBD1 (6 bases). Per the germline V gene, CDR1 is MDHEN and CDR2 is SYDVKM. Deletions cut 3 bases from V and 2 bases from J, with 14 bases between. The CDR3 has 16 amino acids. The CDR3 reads CASSLRQGMGNQPQHF. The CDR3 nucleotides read TGTGCCAGCAGTTTGCGGCAGGGGATGGGCAATCAGCCCCAGCATTTT.

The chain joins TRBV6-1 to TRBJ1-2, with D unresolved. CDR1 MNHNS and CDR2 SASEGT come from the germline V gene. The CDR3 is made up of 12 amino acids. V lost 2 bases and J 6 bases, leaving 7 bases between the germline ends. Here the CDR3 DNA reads TGTGCCAGCAGTGAAAGCCAGGATGGCTACACCTTC. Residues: CASSESQDGYTF.

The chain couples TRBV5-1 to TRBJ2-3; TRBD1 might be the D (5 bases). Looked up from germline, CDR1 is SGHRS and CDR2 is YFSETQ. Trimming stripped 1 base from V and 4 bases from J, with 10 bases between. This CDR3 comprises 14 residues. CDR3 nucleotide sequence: TGCGCCAGCAGCTTGCAGGGCGCGCCAGATACGCAGTATTTT. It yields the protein CASSLQGAPDTQYF.

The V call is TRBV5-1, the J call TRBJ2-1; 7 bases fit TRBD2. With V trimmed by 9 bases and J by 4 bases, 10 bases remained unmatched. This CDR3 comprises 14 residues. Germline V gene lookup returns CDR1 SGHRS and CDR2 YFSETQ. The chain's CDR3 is CATARDYLYNEQFF. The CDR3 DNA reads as TGCGCCACCGCACGGGACTACCTATACAATGAGCAGTTCTTC.